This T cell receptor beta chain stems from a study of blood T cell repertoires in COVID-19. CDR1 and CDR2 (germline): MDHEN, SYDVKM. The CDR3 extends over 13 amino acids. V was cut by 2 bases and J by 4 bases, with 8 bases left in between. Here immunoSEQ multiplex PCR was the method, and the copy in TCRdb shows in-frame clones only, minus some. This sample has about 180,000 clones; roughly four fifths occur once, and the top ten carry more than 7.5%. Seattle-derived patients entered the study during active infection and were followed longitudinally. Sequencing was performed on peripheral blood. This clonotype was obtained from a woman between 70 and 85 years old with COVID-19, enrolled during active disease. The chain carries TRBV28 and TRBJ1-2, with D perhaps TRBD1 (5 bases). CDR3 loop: CASSLGHSYGYTF. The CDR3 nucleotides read TGTGCCAGCAGTTTAGGACATTCCTATGGCTACACCTTC.